The T cell receptor beta chain described here comes from a study of cytomegalovirus exposure and HLA in healthy donors. Overall study findings and caveats: In a later analysis, V- and J-gene trimming of beta chains associated with a DCLRE1C missense variant, replicated independently.

Of note for this clone: Its antigen remains unidentified.

Donors consisted of healthy bone marrow donors. The CDR3 length is 16 residues. The germline CDR1 and CDR2 sequences are MGHRA and YSYEKL. The J segment lost 2 bases and the V segment lost 3 bases, leaving 8 bases of the junction unmatched. 13 Jbeta primers and 60 Vbeta primers were used for the PCR. Profiling relied on immunoSEQ multiplex PCR, and the TCRdb table lists in-frame clones only, not all of them. The sample lists 200,000 or so clones, roughly 87% occurring once. The sequence was collected from a girl under three years old in good health and CMV-seronegative. Sequencing was performed on PBMCs. J is TRBJ2-7 and V is TRBV4-1; 9 bases align to TRBD2. CDR3 protein: CASSHPKGTSPYEQYF. CDR3 in DNA: TGCGCCAGCAGCCACCCCAAGGGGACTAGCCCCTACGAGCAGTACTTC.